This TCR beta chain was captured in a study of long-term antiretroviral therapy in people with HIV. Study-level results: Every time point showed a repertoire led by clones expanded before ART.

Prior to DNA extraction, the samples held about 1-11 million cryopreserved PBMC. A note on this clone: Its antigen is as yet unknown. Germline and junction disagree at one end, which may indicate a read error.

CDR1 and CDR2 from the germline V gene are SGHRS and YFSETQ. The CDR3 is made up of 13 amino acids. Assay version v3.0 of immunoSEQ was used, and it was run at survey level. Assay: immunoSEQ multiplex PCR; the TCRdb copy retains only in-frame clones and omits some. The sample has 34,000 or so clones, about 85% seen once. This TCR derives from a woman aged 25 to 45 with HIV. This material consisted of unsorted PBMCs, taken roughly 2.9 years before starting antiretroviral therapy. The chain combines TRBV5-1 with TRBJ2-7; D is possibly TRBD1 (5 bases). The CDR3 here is CASSLAGLGEQYF. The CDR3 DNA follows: TGCGCCAGCAGTTTGGCAGGGTTGGGGGAGCAGTACTTC.